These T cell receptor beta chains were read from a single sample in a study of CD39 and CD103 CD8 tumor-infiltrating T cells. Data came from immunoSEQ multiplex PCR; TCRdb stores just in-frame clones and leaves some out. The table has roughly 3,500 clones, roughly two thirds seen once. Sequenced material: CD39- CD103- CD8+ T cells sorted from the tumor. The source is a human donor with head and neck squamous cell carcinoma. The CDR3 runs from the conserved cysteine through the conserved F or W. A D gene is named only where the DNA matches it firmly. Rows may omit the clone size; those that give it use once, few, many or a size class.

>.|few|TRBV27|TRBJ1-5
TGTGCCAGCAGGGACGGGGGTTACAATCAGCCCCAGCATTTT
CASRDGGYNQPQHF
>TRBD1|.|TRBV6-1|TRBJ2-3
TGTGCCAGCAGTGAAACCGGGACAGGGGGGGATACGCAGTATTTT
CASSETGTGGDTQYF
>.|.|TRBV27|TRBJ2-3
TGTGCCAGCGGGATCCCCACAGATACGCAGTATTTT
CASGIPTDTQYF
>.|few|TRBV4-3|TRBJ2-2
TGCGCCAGCAGCGAAAGGGGGGGGGCCACCGGGGAGCTGTTTTTT
CASSERGGATGELFF
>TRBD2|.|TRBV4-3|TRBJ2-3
TGCGCCAGCAGCCAAGATAAGCGGGGGGGAACAGATACGCAGTATTTT
CASSQDKRGGTDTQYF
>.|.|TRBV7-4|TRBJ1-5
TGTGCCAGCAGCTCGACCGATAACGGACCCCGAGGGGAGCCCCAGCATTTT
CASSSTDNGPRGEPQHF
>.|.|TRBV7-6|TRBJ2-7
TGTGCCAGCAGCTTAGTTGGATACGAGCAGTACTTC
CASSLVGYEQYF
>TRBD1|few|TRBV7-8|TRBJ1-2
TGTGCCAGCAGCACCCCGGGACAGGGACCACCCATCTATGGCTACACCTTC
CASSTPGQGPPIYGYTF
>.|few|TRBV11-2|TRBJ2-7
TGTGCCAGCAGCTTCGGGGCAGGTTGGTACTTC
CASSFGAGWYF
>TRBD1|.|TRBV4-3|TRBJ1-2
TGCGCCAGCAGCCAGGAGACAGGGGACCCTTATGGCTACACCTTC
CASSQETGDPYGYTF
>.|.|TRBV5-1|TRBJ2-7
TGCGCCAGCAGCTTGCGAGACTACGAGCAGTACTTC
CASSLRDYEQYF
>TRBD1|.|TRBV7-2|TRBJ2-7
TGTGCCAGCAGCTTAGAGCACAGGGGGCGCGGCGAGCAGTACTTC
CASSLEHRGRGEQYF
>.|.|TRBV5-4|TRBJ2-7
TGTGCCAGCAGCTTGACAGGGATTGCCTACGAGCAGTACTTC
CASSLTGIAYEQYF
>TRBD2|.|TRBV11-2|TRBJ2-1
TGTGCCAGCAGCTTACTTGAGCGGGGGATTGTGGATGAGCAGTTCTTC
CASSLLERGIVDEQFF
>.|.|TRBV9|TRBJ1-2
TGTGCCAGCAGCGTAGTTGAATGGAGGGACGGTGGCTATGGCTACACCTTC
CASSVVEWRDGGYGYTF
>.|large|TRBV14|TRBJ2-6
TGTGCCAGCAGCCTAGGCTACTCTGGGGCCAACGTCCTGACTTTC
CASSLGYSGANVLTF
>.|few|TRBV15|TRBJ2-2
TGTGCCACCAGCAGAGGAGGGTTCGAACCTGGGGAGCTGTTTTTT
CATSRGGFEPGELFF
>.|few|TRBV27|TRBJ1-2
TGTGCCAGCAGGGAAAACCTTAACTATGGCTACACCTTC
CASRENLNYGYTF
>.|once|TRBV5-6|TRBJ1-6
TGTGCCAGCAGCTTGGTAGGACGCAATTATAATTCACCCCTCCACTTT
CASSLVGRNYNSPLHF
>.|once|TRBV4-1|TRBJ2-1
TGCGCCAGCAGCCAAGGGGGACCTTCCTACAATGAGCAGTTCTTC
CASSQGGPSYNEQFF
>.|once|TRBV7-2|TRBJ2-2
TGTGCCAGCACCTGGCTGGCTAGTCGGGCCGGGGAGCTGTTTTTT
CASTWLASRAGELFF
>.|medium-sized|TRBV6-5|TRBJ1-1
TGTGCCAGCAGTCAAGGACGGGAGGCTTTCTTT
CASSQGREAFF
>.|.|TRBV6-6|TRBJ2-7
TGTGCCAGCAGTTACCAACCGGGGACGGACGAGCAGTACTTC
CASSYQPGTDEQYF
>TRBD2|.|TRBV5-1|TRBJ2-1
TGCGCCAGCAGCCCCCCAGCGGGGGGGCACACAATGTCGCAGTTCTTC
CASSPPAGGHTMSQFF
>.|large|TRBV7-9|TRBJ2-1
TGTGCCAGCAGTAAGAATGAGCAGTTCTTC
CASSKNEQFF
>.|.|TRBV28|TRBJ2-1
TGTGCCAGCAGTTTATGCACAGCGCAGATCTGCAATGAGCAGTTCTTC
CASSLCTAQICNEQFF
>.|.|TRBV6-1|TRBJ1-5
TGTGCCAGCGAGGACAGAGACTATAGCAATCAGCCCCAGCATTTT
CASEDRDYSNQPQHF
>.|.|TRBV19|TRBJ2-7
TGTGCCAGTAGGACTAAGGACAATATGGCCTACGAGCAGTACTTC
CASRTKDNMAYEQYF
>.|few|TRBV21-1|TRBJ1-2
TGTGCCAGCAGCAACCCAGACAGGGGCAACTATGGCTACACCTTC
CASSNPDRGNYGYTF
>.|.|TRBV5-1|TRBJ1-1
TGCGCCAGCAGGGGGGGGGACTACACTGAAGCTTTCTTT
CASRGGDYTEAFF
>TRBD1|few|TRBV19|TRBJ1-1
TGTGCCAGTAGTCCGGTTCTTTTGGGACAGGGGGGGCCAAGAGCTTTCTTT
CASSPVLLGQGGPRAFF
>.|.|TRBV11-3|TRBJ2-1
TGTGCCAGCAGTGACAGGAGCCTCGGCTCCTACAATGAGCAGTTCTTC
CASSDRSLGSYNEQFF
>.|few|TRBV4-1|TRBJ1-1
TGCGCCAGCAGCCGGGGGGAGAACACTGAAGCTTTCTTT
CASSRGENTEAFF
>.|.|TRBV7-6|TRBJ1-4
TGTGCCAGCAGCTTAGACCCTACAGGGTTGGAAGAAAAACTGTTTTTT
CASSLDPTGLEEKLFF
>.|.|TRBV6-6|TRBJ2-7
TGTGCCAGCACCCAGTGGGGTGTATTGAACGACGAGCAGTACTTC
CASTQWGVLNDEQYF
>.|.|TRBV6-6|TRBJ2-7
TGTGCCAGCAGTTCCTGGGCGGTGGGCGACGAGCAGTACTTC
CASSSWAVGDEQYF
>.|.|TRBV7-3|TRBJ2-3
TGTGCCAGCAGCCTAACCTTTGGGGGATACACAGATACGCAGTATTTT
CASSLTFGGYTDTQYF
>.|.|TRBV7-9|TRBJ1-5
TGTGCCAGCAGCTTAGGGGTACAGCCCCAGCATTTT
CASSLGVQPQHF
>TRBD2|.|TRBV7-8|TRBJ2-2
TGTGCCAGCAGCAGACTTTCGGGACTAGCGGGGGGCCTATACACCGGGGAGCTGTTTTTT
CASSRLSGLAGGLYTGELFF
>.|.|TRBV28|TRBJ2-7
TGTGCCAGCAGTTTATGCCCCATTCAGGTCCCCAACTCCTACGAGCAGTACTTC
CASSLCPIQVPNSYEQYF
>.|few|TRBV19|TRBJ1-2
TGTGCCAGTAGTCCCAGACTGAACTATGGCTACACCTTC
CASSPRLNYGYTF
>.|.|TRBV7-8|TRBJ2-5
TGTGCCAGCAGCTTACCCCGGGTCGGGGGTAGTCAAGAGACCCAGTACTTC
CASSLPRVGGSQETQYF
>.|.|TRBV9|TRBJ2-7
TGTGCCAGCAGCCGCCGGGCGGGCGACTACGAGCAGTACTTC
CASSRRAGDYEQYF
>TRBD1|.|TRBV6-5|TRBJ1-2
TGTGCCAGCAGTTGGACAGGGCTAAACTATGGCTACACCTTC
CASSWTGLNYGYTF
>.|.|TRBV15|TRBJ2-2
TGTGCCACCAGGGCCGGAACGAACACCGGGGAGCTGTTTTTT
CATRAGTNTGELFF
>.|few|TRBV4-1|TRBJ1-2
TGCGCCAGCAGCCAAGATAGCAAGGCTTACTATGGCTACACCTTC
CASSQDSKAYYGYTF
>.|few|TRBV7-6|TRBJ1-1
TGTGCCAGCAGCTTAGGGACCGGGATGAACACTGAAGCTTTCTTT
CASSLGTGMNTEAFF